The next 31 T cell receptor beta chains were all read from a single sample in a study of vaccination and CD4 T cells after COVID-19. CD4+ T cells that had been cultured provided DNA sequenced with the Oncomine TCR Beta short-read assay. TCRdb passed the PCR reads through MiXCR, listing each CDR3 protein once. In the table there are under 25,000 distinct CDR3 sequences, over 45% of which are singletons. No cognate antigen is known for these TCRs. Documented treatment: approximately nine-day PBMC culture with coronavirus spike peptide pools or control peptides (ViraFEST assay). What was sequenced was cultured CD4+ T cells from blood. The receptor source for this set is a human donor with COVID-19.

This chain joins TRBV6-5 and TRBJ2-5; D remains unclear. The CDR3 loop spans 15 amino acids. Germline loops: CDR1 MNHEY, CDR2 SVGAGI. Between the trimmed V and J ends, which lost 2 bases and 2 bases, there was a span of 12 bases. CDR3 bases: TGTGCCAGCAGTTACATGGCTGGTAGGCAAGAGACCCAGTACTTC. This translates into CASSYMAGRQETQYF.

The table lists this clonotype with a few counts. The rearrangement joins TRBV7-9 to TRBJ1-5, with D maybe TRBD1 (6 bases). CDR1 is SEHNR and CDR2 is FQNEAQ in the germline V gene (reference sequence). The CDR3 loop spans 15 amino acids. The V gene lost 4 bases and the J gene lost 2 bases, with 12 bases spanning the gap. The CDR3, as DNA: TGTGCCAGCAGCTACGGACAGATAGGCAATCAGCCCCAGCATTTT. Protein: CASSYGQIGNQPQHF.

This clonotype was counted between two and nine times. The chain joins TRBV6-1 to TRBJ1-5; D call uncertain. V was pared by 5 bases and J by 0 bases, with 14 bases between. CDR1 is MNHNS, CDR2 SASEGT, per germline. This CDR3 comprises 16 residues. CDR3: CASSPTTLISNQPQHF. CDR3 nucleotide sequence: TGTGCCAGCAGTCCTACGACACTAATTAGCAATCAGCCCCAGCATTTT.

The J gene is TRBJ2-7, the V gene TRBV20-1; 9 bases line up with TRBD2. V was pared by 0 bases and J by 7 bases, with 10 bases of the junction left unmatched. CDR3 length: 15 residues. Germline assignment: CDR1 DFQATT and CDR2 SNEGSKA (reference sequence). CDR3: CSARERRGGLREQYF. CDR3 nucleotides: TGCAGTGCTAGAGAGAGGCGGGGGGGCCTTCGTGAGCAGTACTTC.

A few counts support this clonotype. The V call is TRBV6-1, the J call TRBJ1-2, with D unclear. CDR3 size: 15 residues. Trimming removed 2 bases from V and 7 bases from J, with 17 bases in between. Germline CDR1 is MNHNS and CDR2 is SASEGT. The CDR3 loop is CASSELAILQFGYTF. The CDR3 coding sequence is TGTGCCAGCAGTGAATTGGCCATACTACAATTTGGCTACACCTTC.

Remarks on this clonotype: Relative to the germline gene, one junction end is altered; a read error may explain this. The chain recombines TRBV28 with TRBJ1-2; D unclear. The length of the CDR3 is 13 residues. Germline CDR1 is MDHEN and CDR2 is SYDVKM. DNA of the CDR3: TGTGCCAGCAGTTTAGGCAGGTTGGGTGGCCACACCTTC. The encoded protein is CASSLGRLGGHTF.

The chain employs TRBV7-8 and TRBJ2-5; D might be TRBD2 (5 bases). The CDR3 has 12 residues. Per germline, CDR1 SGHVS and CDR2 FQNEAQ. The V end lost 6 bases, the J end lost 8 bases, and 13 bases lay between the germline ends. The CDR3 loop reads CASSRDQSTQYF. CDR3 in DNA: TGTGCCAGCAGTCGGGATCAGTCTACCCAGTACTTC. The whole variable domain, remainder taken from reference TRBV7-8 and TRBJ2-5, is GAGVSQSPRYKVAKRGQDVALRCDPISGHVSLFWYQQALGQGPEFLTYFQNEAQLDKSGLPSDRFFAERPEGSVSTLKIQRTQQEDSAVYLCASSRDQSTQYFGPGTRLLVL.

The chain recombines TRBV18 with TRBJ1-2; tentative D call: TRBD1 (5 bases). The V gene lost 2 bases and the J gene lost 7 bases, with 14 bases spanning the gap. The CDR3 length is 14 residues. The germline CDR1 and CDR2 sequences are KGHSH and LQKENI. The CDR3 protein is CASSPSGQGSGYTF. CDR3 in DNA: TGTGCCAGCTCACCATCGGGCCAGGGAAGTGGCTACACCTTC. The whole variable domain, remainder taken from reference TRBV18 and TRBJ1-2, is NAGVMQNPRHLVRRRGQEARLRCSPMKGHSHVYWYRQLPEEGLKFMVYLQKENIIDESGMPKERFSAEFPKEGPSILRIQQVVRGDSAAYFCASSPSGQGSGYTFGSGTRLTVV.

CDR3 sequence: CASSRNSDGYTF. CDR3 nucleotide sequence: TGTGCCAGCAGCAGGAACAGTGATGGCTACACCTTC. V and J are TRBV7-2 and TRBJ1-2; D is uncertain. The CDR3 consists of 12 residues. Trimming took 5 bases from V and 6 from J, leaving 10 bases between them. Germline V gene sequence: CDR1 SGHTA, CDR2 FQGNSA.

This clonotype turned up a few times. The CDR3 bases are TGTGCCAGCAGTTACGTATTGATTTCACAACCCACTGAAGCTTTCTTT. The encoded protein is CASSYVLISQPTEAFF. V is TRBV6-5 and J is TRBJ1-1, with D unclear. CDR3 length: 16 residues. CDR1 MNHEY and CDR2 SVGAGI come from the germline V gene. Deletions cut 2 bases from V and 4 bases from J, with 17 bases between.

The J gene is TRBJ2-6, the V gene TRBV7-8; D unresolved. CDR3 length: 15 residues. Germline V gene sequence: CDR1 SGHVS, CDR2 FQNEAQ. Trimming removed 2 bases at V and 1 base at J, with 6 bases between. The CDR3 nucleotides read TGTGCCAGCAGCTTAACGGGTTCTGGGGCCAACGTCCTGACTTTC. Translating it yields CASSLTGSGANVLTF.

This clonotype has a handful of counts. The gene calls are TRBV24-1 and TRBJ2-3; the D gene is possibly TRBD1 (5 bases). The CDR3 sequence is 12 residues long. V was clipped by 2 bases and J by 11 bases, with 10 bases between them. Germline V lookup: CDR1 KGHDR, CDR2 SFDVKD. CDR3 in DNA: TGTGCCACCAGTGATTCAAGGGGTGGGCAGTATTTT. Its protein is CATSDSRGGQYF.

V gene TRBV12-3 or TRBV12-4 combines with J gene TRBJ2-7; 9 bases map to TRBD2. V trimming: 3 bases; J trimming: 6 bases; junction bases outside the gene matches: 12. This CDR3 region has 16 residues. CDR3: CASSLILGRGGAEQYF. CDR3 coding DNA: TGTGCCAGCAGTTTGATCTTAGGGCGGGGGGGCGCCGAGCAGTACTTC.

This clonotype was counted a single time. V and J are TRBV7-6 and TRBJ1-2; 7 bases are a match to TRBD1. The CDR3 runs 15 residues. In germline, CDR1 is SGHVS, CDR2 FNYEAQ. V trimming: 1 base; J trimming: 5 bases; junction bases outside the gene matches: 7. CDR3 in amino acids: CASSLEKGGAYGYTF. The DNA of the CDR3 is TGTGCCAGCAGCTTAGAAAAAGGGGGCGCGTATGGCTACACCTTC. Based on the CDR3 plus reference TRBV7-6 and TRBJ1-2, the full variable domain is GAGVSQSPRYKVTKRGQDVALRCDPISGHVSLYWYRQALGQGPEFLTYFNYEAQQDKSGLPNDRFSAERPEGSISTLTIQRTEQRDSAMYRCASSLEKGGAYGYTFGSGTRLTVV.

This clonotype was detected a few times. The genes are TRBV19 and TRBJ2-2, with D unclear. V lost 1 base and J lost 7, with 4 bases in between. The CDR3 runs 12 residues. Germline CDR1 LNHDA, CDR2 SQIVND (reference sequence). CDR3 DNA: TGTGCCAGTAGTATAGTCGGCGGGGAGCTGTTTTTT. As protein: CASSIVGGELFF.

This clonotype appeared a few times. The V call is TRBV20-1, the J call TRBJ2-2, with a possible D match to TRBD1 (6 bases). V dropped 3 bases and J dropped 5 bases, with 10 bases sitting between them. Germline V gene lookup returns CDR1 DFQATT and CDR2 SNEGSKA (reference sequence). The CDR3 runs 13 residues. CDR3 protein: CSARGQGTGELFF. The CDR3 DNA reads TGCAGTGCTAGGGGTCAGGGGACCGGGGAGCTGTTTTTT.

The chain employs TRBV19 and TRBJ1-1; D is uncertain. V lost 7 bases and J lost 0, with 3 bases in between. In germline, CDR1 is LNHDA, CDR2 SQIVND (reference sequence). The CDR3 is 11 amino acids. The CDR3 spells CASILNTEAFF. The DNA for the CDR3 is TGTGCCAGTATATTGAACACTGAAGCTTTCTTT.

J is TRBJ1-1 and V is TRBV6-1; 7 bases map to TRBD1. The germline gives CDR1 MNHNS, CDR2 SASEGT. The trim removed 6 bases at V and 0 bases at J, leaving 4 bases unmatched. The CDR3 length is 14 residues. CDR3 region: CASSATGVNTEAFF. CDR3 nucleotide sequence: TGTGCCAGCAGCGCAACAGGGGTGAACACTGAAGCTTTCTTT.

This chain links TRBV20-1 with TRBJ2-2; 8 nucleotides align to TRBD2. With 4 bases clipped from V and 6 bases from J, the junction kept 4 bases outside the gene matches. This CDR3 comprises 13 residues. Germline V CDR1 and CDR2: DFQATT, SNEGSKA (reference sequence). CDR3 sequence reads: CSAKPGGAGELFF. CDR3 bases: TGCAGTGCTAAACCGGGAGGGGCCGGGGAGCTGTTTTTT.

This rearrangement joins TRBV24-1 to TRBJ1-6; D is unresolved. Germline CDR1 and CDR2: KGHDR and SFDVKD. The ends were cut back, 8 bases at V and 8 bases at J, with 6 bases in the middle. The CDR3 covers 11 residues. The CDR3 protein is CATNPHSPLHF. CDR3 DNA sequence: TGTGCCACCAACCCACATTCACCCCTCCACTTT.

This clonotype has only a few counts. The chain carries TRBV15 and TRBJ2-5; D possibly corresponds to TRBD1 (6 bases). Germline CDR1 LNHNV, CDR2 YYDKDF (reference sequence). The germline V and J ends were trimmed by 5 bases and 5 bases, with 24 bases remaining between them. This CDR3 region has 17 residues. The CDR3 DNA follows: TGTGCCACCAGCGGCTTGCTCCTGGACAGCAGCCCGGAGACCCAGTACTTC. Translated, it gives CATSGLLLDSSPETQYF.

The chain has TRBV5-4 and TRBJ2-1, with D tentatively TRBD2 (5 bases). The V gene's germline CDR1 is SGHNT and CDR2 YYREEE (reference sequence). This CDR3 region has 15 residues. V lost 2 bases, J lost 1 base, and 10 bases lay in between. The CDR3, as DNA: TGTGCCAGCAGCTTACCGAGGGCGTCCTACAATGAGCAGTTCTTC. This encodes CASSLPRASYNEQFF.

The rearrangement links TRBV20-1 to TRBJ2-7; a possible D gene is TRBD1 (7 bases). Trimming shortened V by 6 bases and J by 0 bases, and 15 bases separated the two germline ends. Germline assignment: CDR1 DFQATT and CDR2 SNEGSKA (reference sequence). This CDR3 has 14 amino acids. The CDR3 reads CSAEGTAGSYEQYF. The CDR3 DNA follows: TGCAGTGCGGAAGGGACAGCGGGCTCCTACGAGCAGTACTTC.

The V call is TRBV20-1, the J call TRBJ2-5; the D gene is possibly TRBD1 (7 bases). Germline V gene lookup returns CDR1 DFQATT and CDR2 SNEGSKA (reference sequence). Trimming removed 0 bases from V and 5 bases from J, with 16 bases in between. This CDR3 comprises 15 residues. CDR3 protein: CSARDRLPGGETQYF. The DNA for the CDR3 is TGCAGTGCTAGAGATCGCCTCCCAGGGGGGGAGACCCAGTACTTC.

This clonotype showed up just once. DNA for the CDR3: TGTGCCACCAGCAGAGACGGACAGAACAATCAGCCCCAGCATTTT. Amino acids: CATSRDGQNNQPQHF. The chain couples TRBV15 to TRBJ1-5, with D tentatively TRBD1 (6 bases). Germline loops: CDR1 LNHNV, CDR2 YYDKDF (reference sequence). The CDR3 has 15 residues. V was pared by 0 bases and J by 3 bases, with 9 bases between.

The rearrangement joins TRBV20-1 to TRBJ1-2; D may be TRBD1 (6 bases). Germline CDR1 DFQATT, CDR2 SNEGSKA (reference sequence). This CDR3 is 12 amino acids long. The V end was cut by 5 bases, the J end by 8 bases, with 15 bases between. This CDR3 is CSAHKGGRGYTF. In DNA form, the CDR3 reads TGCAGTGCTCACAAGGGGGGCCGGGGCTACACCTTC.

The chain uses TRBV20-1 and TRBJ2-3, with 9 bases lining up with TRBD2. CDR1 DFQATT and CDR2 SNEGSKA come from the germline V gene (reference sequence). The CDR3 totals 16 residues. The ends lost 0 bases at V and 6 bases at J; junction bases unmatched: 10. In DNA, the CDR3 is TGCAGTGCTAGAGATGGGGCTAGCGGGGAACTGGATACGCAGTATTTT. It encodes CSARDGASGELDTQYF.

V usage is TRBV7-2 and J usage is TRBJ1-1; D ambiguous. The germline V gene has CDR1 SGHTA and CDR2 FQGNSA. CDR3 size: 13 residues. The ends were cut back, 5 bases at V and 7 bases at J, with 14 bases in the middle. CDR3 protein: CASSPDRTFEAFF. The CDR3 DNA follows: TGTGCCAGCAGCCCCGACCGGACCTTTGAAGCTTTCTTT.

This clonotype was counted a few times. This sequence joins TRBV6-1 and TRBJ2-3, with no clear D. Trimming pared 2 bases from V and 1 base from J, leaving 10 bases between. The CDR3 consists of 15 residues. From germline, CDR1 is MNHNS and CDR2 SASEGT. CDR3 sequence reads: CASSEISAGTDTQYF. DNA for the CDR3: TGTGCCAGCAGTGAAATCTCGGCGGGCACAGATACGCAGTATTTT.

The chain recombines TRBV27 with TRBJ1-4, with D uncertain. Germline loops: CDR1 MNHEY, CDR2 SMNVEV (reference sequence). With 1 base removed from V and 3 bases from J, the gap between germline ends came to 6 bases. The CDR3 consists of 14 residues. CDR3 sequence (DNA): TGTGCCAGCAGTTTATGGGGATCTAATGAAAAACTGTTTTTT. It is translated as CASSLWGSNEKLFF.

The gene calls are TRBV5-8 and TRBJ2-2; D is tentatively TRBD1 or TRBD2 (5 bases each). Trimming took off 3 bases at V and 1 base at J, with 25 bases between the two ends. The length of the CDR3 is 20 residues. Germline V gene sequence: CDR1 SGHTS, CDR2 YDEGEE. The CDR3 region is CASSYRGRGRFGENTGELFF. DNA of the CDR3: TGTGCCAGCAGCTACCGTGGCCGGGGCAGGTTCGGGGAGAACACCGGGGAGCTGTTTTTT.